This T cell receptor beta chain was recorded in a study of T cells in Graves' hyperthyroidism and ophthalmopathy. Template material for amplifying TCR beta CDR3 regions consisted of RNA transcripts. First-round RT-PCR targeting the TCR CDR3 was performed with the HTBI primer set. TCRdb processed the multiplex PCR reads anew with MiXCR; each CDR3 protein has one entry. The sample yields 450,000 to 700,000 distinct CDR3 sequences, around 42% seen once. The CDR3 contains 16 residues. The V and J ends lost 0 bases and 1 base respectively, with 13 bases between them. From germline, CDR1 is DFQATT and CDR2 SNEGSKA (reference sequence). This clonotype appeared many times. Its cognate antigen is unknown. Uncontrolled infection, other autoimmune disease, pregnancy or lactation excluded patients. Diagnostic decisions used clinical symptoms, serum thyroxine and TRAb, thyroid ultrasound and orbital computed tomography.

General observations from the study: Most clonotypes that expanded in the thyroid above 0.001 also showed up in blood. The model made its ophthalmopathy prediction, and onset followed a median 6.5 months later.

V is TRBV20-1 and J is TRBJ1-5, with D possibly TRBD1 on 5 matching bases. The sequence came from an adult woman with Graves' disease, either hyperthyroidism or ophthalmopathy (not recorded which). Sequenced sample: peripheral blood or thyroid tissue (not recorded which). In nucleotides, the CDR3 is TGCAGTGCTAGAGATAGGGGCACCCCGAGCAATCAGCCCCAGCATTTT. It specifies CSARDRGTPSNQPQHF.